The 17 T cell receptor beta chains below all came from one sample that was sequenced in a study of blood T cell repertoires in COVID-19. Method: immunoSEQ multiplex PCR; TCRdb's copy keeps in-frame clones and lacks some. The table includes under 250,000 clones, roughly 80% detected once. The sequencing input was peripheral blood. These receptors originate from a woman older than 75 with acute or convalescent COVID-19.

The V and J genes are TRBV9 and TRBJ1-2, with D perhaps TRBD1 (5 bases). Germline V gene lookup returns CDR1 SGDLS and CDR2 YYNGEE. The CDR3 is made up of 13 amino acids. Between the trimmed V and J ends, which lost 0 bases and 7 bases, there was a span of 10 bases. CDR3 in DNA: TGTGCCAGCAGCGTAGATGGGGCTAGTGGCTACACCTTC. This codes for CASSVDGASGYTF.

This sequence joins TRBV12-3 or TRBV12-4 and TRBJ2-4; possible D gene TRBD2, 5 bases. The CDR3 extends over 13 amino acids. V lost 6 bases and J 9 bases, leaving 15 bases between the germline ends. CDR3 nucleotide sequence: TGTGCCAGCAGGTCGGCGGGTATGAGCATTCAGTACTTC. Encoded protein: CASRSAGMSIQYF.

The gene calls are TRBV29-1 and TRBJ2-1; 13 bases align to TRBD2. CDR3 length equals 14 residues. J lost 2 bases, V lost 6 bases, and 1 base had no gene match. Germline CDR1 reads SQVTM; CDR2 reads ANQGSEA. The CDR3 loop is CSVGTSGTYNEQFF. CDR3 DNA sequence: TGCAGCGTCGGGACTAGCGGGACCTACAATGAGCAGTTCTTC.

The chain couples TRBV4-2 to TRBJ2-7; 10 bases align to TRBD2. Germline V lookup: CDR1 LGHNA, CDR2 YNFKEQ. Trimming cost V 3 bases and J 5 bases; bases outside gene matches: 7. The CDR3 has 15 residues. The CDR3 DNA reads as TGTGCCAGCAGCCAGCGGGGGCTAGCGGGGGACGAGCAGTACTTC. Residues: CASSQRGLAGDEQYF.

The J gene is TRBJ1-2, the V gene TRBV18, with 8 bases matching TRBD1. The CDR3 length is 17 residues. Germline loops: CDR1 KGHSH, CDR2 LQKENI. Germline trimming cut 3 bases from V and 4 bases from J; bases unmatched to any gene: 13. This CDR3 reads CASSPGQGDSGSYGYTF. For the CDR3, the DNA is TGTGCCAGCTCACCCGGACAGGGCGATTCAGGGAGCTATGGCTACACCTTC.

The chain combines TRBV5-6 with TRBJ2-2, with TRBD1 identical over 10 bases. V gave up 1 base and J gave up 1 base; unmatched junction bases: 1. The CDR3 runs to 16 residues. CDR1 is SGHDT and CDR2 is YYEEEE in the germline V gene. The CDR3 here is CASSLWDRGNTGELFF. CDR3 nucleotides: TGTGCCAGCAGCTTGTGGGACAGGGGGAACACCGGGGAGCTGTTTTTT.

This chain links TRBV4-2 with TRBJ1-2; 10 bases align to TRBD1. Germline values: CDR1 LGHNA, CDR2 YNFKEQ. Trimming cost V 3 bases and J 6 bases; bases outside gene matches: 1. CDR3 length: 13 amino acids. The CDR3 nucleotides read TGTGCCAGCAGCCATGGGACAGGGGATGGCTACACCTTC. This codes for CASSHGTGDGYTF.

The chain employs TRBV4-2 and TRBJ2-3, with a weak D call TRBD2 (5 bases). Germline-derived CDR1 and CDR2 are LGHNA and YNFKEQ. The CDR3 covers 15 residues. The ends were cut back, 0 bases at V and 4 bases at J, with 11 bases in the middle. The CDR3 is CASSQDLEESDTQYF. CDR3 coding DNA: TGTGCCAGCAGCCAAGATCTGGAGGAGTCAGATACGCAGTATTTT.

The chain is built from TRBV27 and TRBJ1-2, with 8 positions matching TRBD1. Unmatched junction bases numbered 9, after V lost 6 bases and J lost 3 bases. The CDR3 is made up of 15 amino acids. The V gene's germline CDR1 is MNHEY and CDR2 SMNVEV (reference sequence). In DNA, the CDR3 is TGTGCCAGCAGCCCGGGACAGGCCTTCCACTATGGCTACACCTTC. Translation: CASSPGQAFHYGYTF.

The chain links TRBV19 to TRBJ2-1; TRBD2 agrees at 7 bases. V lost 8 bases and J lost 0; bases outside the gene matches: 1. This CDR3 spans 13 amino acids. The germline CDR1 and CDR2 sequences are LNHDA and SQIVND (reference sequence). The chain's CDR3 is CASRGDSYNEQFF. The CDR3 nucleotides read TGTGCCAGTCGGGGGGACTCCTACAATGAGCAGTTCTTC.

V is TRBV7-9 and J is TRBJ2-5, with 11 bases matching TRBD2. Trimming at V came to 3 bases and at J to 5 bases, leaving 8 bases not matched to a gene. Germline loops: CDR1 SEHNR, CDR2 FQNEAQ (reference sequence). The CDR3 covers 16 residues. CDR3 residues: CASSFSGRAGEETQYF. The DNA of the CDR3 is TGTGCCAGCAGCTTTAGCGGGAGGGCCGGGGAGGAGACCCAGTACTTC.

The genes are TRBV19 and TRBJ2-2; the match to TRBD2 covers 11 bases. J gave up 2 bases and V 5 bases, and 16 bases lay outside the gene matches. This CDR3 has 20 residues. Germline CDR1 and CDR2: LNHDA and SQIVND (reference sequence). CDR3 loop: CASSSLAGGPPVPNTGELFF. The CDR3 coding sequence is TGTGCCAGTAGTTCATTAGCGGGGGGGCCTCCCGTCCCCAACACCGGGGAGCTGTTTTTT.

The chain couples TRBV18 to TRBJ2-5; 16 nucleotides match TRBD2. Unmatched junction bases numbered 7, after V lost 6 bases and J lost 6 bases. The V gene's germline CDR1 is KGHSH and CDR2 LQKENI. The CDR3 extends over 16 amino acids. The CDR3 region is CASSPGLAGGPQTQYF. In DNA, the CDR3 is TGTGCCAGCTCCCCGGGACTAGCGGGAGGGCCGCAGACCCAGTACTTC.

The rearrangement joins TRBV23-1 to TRBJ2-7, with no clear D. TRBV23-1 is labeled an ORF, and its function is uncertain. The V end was cut by 4 bases, the J end by 1 base, with 11 bases between. The CDR3 is 14 amino acids. CDR3 protein: CASSPWYSSYEQYF. Written as DNA, the CDR3 is TGCGCCAGCAGTCCATGGTACAGTTCCTACGAGCAGTACTTC.

This chain uses TRBV28 with TRBJ2-1; TRBD2 matches at 13 bases. Unmatched junction bases numbered 11, after V lost 3 bases and J lost 15 bases. Germline V gives CDR1 MDHEN, CDR2 SYDVKM. This CDR3 is built from 15 residues. The CDR3 bases are TGTGCCAGCAGTTTTTCCGGACTAGCGGGGGCGAGGTGGTTCTTC. This sequence encodes CASSFSGLAGARWFF.

The V call is TRBV12-3 or TRBV12-4, the J call TRBJ1-4; possibly TRBD1 for D (6 bases). V was shortened by 10 bases and J by 2 bases, with 11 bases between the two germline ends. CDR3 size: 13 residues. CDR3 in DNA: TGTGCCACCTCAGGGGCGACTAATGAAAAACTGTTTTTT. It yields the protein CATSGATNEKLFF.

This chain links TRBV15 with TRBJ1-2, with no clear D. Germline assignment: CDR1 LNHNV and CDR2 YYDKDF (reference sequence). The CDR3 runs to 17 residues. V was trimmed by 0 bases and J by 1 base, leaving 15 bases between them. The CDR3 region has the DNA TGTGCCACCAGCAGAGATGCGGGCGTATCCTTTAACTATGGCTACACCTTC. This encodes CATSRDAGVSFNYGYTF.